This note documents a single TCR beta chain sequence. The target antigen is unknown. Data came from immunoSEQ multiplex PCR; TCRdb stores just in-frame clones and leaves some out. The data show 250,000 or so clones, around 90% seen once. This CDR3 contains 15 residues. The V and J ends lost 1 base and 5 bases, in that order; junction bases with no gene match: 8. The germline CDR1 and CDR2 sequences are SQVTM and ANQGSEA. This sample is part of a study of cytomegalovirus exposure and HLA in healthy donors. Regarding the study as a whole: Three CMV-associated chains were confirmed in vitro to be specific for CMV antigens. Both high specificity and high sensitivity reportedly marked the classifier's diagnosis of cytomegalovirus status.

The sequencing input was PBMCs. The source of this sequence is a woman aged 18-30 years in good health and CMV-seronegative. The chain is built from TRBV29-1 and TRBJ1-1; 9 bases map to TRBD1. CDR3 in amino acids: CSVEGRTGGFTEAFF. The CDR3 DNA reads as TGCAGCGTTGAAGGCAGAACAGGGGGCTTTACTGAAGCTTTCTTT.